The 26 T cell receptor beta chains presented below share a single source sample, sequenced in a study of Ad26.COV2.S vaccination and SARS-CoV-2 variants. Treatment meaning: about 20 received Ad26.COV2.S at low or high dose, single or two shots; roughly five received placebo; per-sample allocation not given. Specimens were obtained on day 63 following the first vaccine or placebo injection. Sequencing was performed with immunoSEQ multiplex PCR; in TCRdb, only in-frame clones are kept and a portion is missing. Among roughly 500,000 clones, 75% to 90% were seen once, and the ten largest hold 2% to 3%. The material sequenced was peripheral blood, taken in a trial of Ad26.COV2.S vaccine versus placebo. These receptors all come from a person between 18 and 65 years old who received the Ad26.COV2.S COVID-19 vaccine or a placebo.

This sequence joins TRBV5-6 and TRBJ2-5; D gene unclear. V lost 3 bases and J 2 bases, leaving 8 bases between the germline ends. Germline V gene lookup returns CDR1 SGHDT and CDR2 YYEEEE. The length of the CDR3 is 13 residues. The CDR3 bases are TGTGCCAGCAGCTGGGCCCGACAAGAGACCCAGTACTTC. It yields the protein CASSWARQETQYF.

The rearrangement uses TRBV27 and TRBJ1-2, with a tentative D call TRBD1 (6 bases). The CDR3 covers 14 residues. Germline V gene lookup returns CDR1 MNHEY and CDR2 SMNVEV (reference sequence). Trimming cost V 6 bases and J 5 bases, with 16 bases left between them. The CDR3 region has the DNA TGTGCCAGCAGAAACAGGGAAGGAGGGTATGGCTACACCTTC. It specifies CASRNREGGYGYTF.

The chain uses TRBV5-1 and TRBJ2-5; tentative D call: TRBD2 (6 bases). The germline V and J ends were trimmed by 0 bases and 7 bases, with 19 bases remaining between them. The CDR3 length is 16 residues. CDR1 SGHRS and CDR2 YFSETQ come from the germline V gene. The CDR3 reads CASSLGGAEGVVTQYF. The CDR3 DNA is TGCGCCAGCAGCTTGGGCGGTGCGGAGGGCGTCGTGACCCAGTACTTC.

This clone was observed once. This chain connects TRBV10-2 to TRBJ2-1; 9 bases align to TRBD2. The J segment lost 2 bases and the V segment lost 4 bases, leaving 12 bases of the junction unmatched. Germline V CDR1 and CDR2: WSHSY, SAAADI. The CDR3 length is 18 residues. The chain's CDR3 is CASSGFAGGYFPYNEQFF. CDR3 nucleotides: TGCGCCAGCAGTGGGTTCGCGGGAGGGTACTTCCCCTACAATGAGCAGTTCTTC.

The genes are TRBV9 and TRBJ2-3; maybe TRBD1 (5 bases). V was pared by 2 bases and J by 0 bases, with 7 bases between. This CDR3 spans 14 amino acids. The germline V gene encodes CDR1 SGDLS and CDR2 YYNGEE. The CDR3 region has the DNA TGTGCCAGCAGCGTGGACACTAGCACAGATACGCAGTATTTT. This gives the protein CASSVDTSTDTQYF. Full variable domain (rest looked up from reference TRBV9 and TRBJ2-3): DSGVTQTPKHLITATGQRVTLRCSPRSGDLSVYWYQQSLDQGLQFLIQYYNGEERAKGNILERFSAQQFPDLHSELNLSSLELGDSALYFCASSVDTSTDTQYFGPGTRLTVL.

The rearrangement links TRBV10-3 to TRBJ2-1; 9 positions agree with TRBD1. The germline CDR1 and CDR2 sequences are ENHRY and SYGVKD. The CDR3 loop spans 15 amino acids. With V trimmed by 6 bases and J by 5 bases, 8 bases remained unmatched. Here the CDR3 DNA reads TGTGCCATCAGCGTCACCGGGACAGGGAACAATGAGCAGTTCTTC. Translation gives CAISVTGTGNNEQFF.

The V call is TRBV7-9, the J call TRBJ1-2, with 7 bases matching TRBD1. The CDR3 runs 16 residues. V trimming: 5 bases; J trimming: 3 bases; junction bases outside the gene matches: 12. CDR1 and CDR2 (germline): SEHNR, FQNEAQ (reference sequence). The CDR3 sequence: CASSHPEGAGDYGYTF. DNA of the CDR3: TGTGCCAGCAGCCATCCCGAGGGGGCAGGAGACTATGGCTACACCTTC.

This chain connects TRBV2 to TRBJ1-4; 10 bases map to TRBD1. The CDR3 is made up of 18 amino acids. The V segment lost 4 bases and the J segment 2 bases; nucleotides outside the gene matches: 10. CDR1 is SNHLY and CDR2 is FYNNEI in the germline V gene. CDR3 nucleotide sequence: TGTGCCAGCAGTGCCCTGACAGGGGGCGTATCCACTAATGAAAAACTGTTTTTT. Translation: CASSALTGGVSTNEKLFF.

The CDR3 DNA reads as TGTGCCAGCTCACCCAGGGGGGAACCCTACGAGCAGTACGTC. Its protein is CASSPRGEPYEQYV. The gene calls are TRBV18 and TRBJ2-7; D perhaps matches TRBD1 (7 bases). Per germline, CDR1 KGHSH and CDR2 LQKENI. Trimming left V 3 bases short and J 2 bases short, with 11 bases between. The CDR3 consists of 14 residues.

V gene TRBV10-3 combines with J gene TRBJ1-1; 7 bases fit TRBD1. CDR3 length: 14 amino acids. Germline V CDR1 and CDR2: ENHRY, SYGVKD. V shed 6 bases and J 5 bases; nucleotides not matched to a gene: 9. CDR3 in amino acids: CAISRQGVETEAFF. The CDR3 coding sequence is TGTGCCATCAGCCGGCAGGGGGTTGAAACTGAAGCTTTCTTT.

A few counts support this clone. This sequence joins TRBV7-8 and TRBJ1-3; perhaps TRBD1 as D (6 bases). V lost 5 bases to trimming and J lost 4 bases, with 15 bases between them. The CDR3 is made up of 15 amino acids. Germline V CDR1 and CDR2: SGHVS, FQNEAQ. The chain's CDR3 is CASSPPGHLGNTIYF. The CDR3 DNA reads TGTGCCAGCAGCCCTCCGGGACACTTGGGAAACACCATATATTTT.

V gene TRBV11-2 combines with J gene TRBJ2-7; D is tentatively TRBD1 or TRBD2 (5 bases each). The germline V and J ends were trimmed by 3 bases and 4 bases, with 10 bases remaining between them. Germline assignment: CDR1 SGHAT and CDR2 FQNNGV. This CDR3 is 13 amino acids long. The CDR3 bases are TGTGCCAGCAGCTTGACGGGACCATACGAGCAGTACGTC. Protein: CASSLTGPYEQYV.

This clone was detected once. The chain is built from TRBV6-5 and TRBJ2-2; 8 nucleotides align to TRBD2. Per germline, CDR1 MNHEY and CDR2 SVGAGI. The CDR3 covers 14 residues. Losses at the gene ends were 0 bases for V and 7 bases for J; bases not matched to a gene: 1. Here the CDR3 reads CASSYSRGGGELFF. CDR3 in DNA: TGTGCCAGCAGTTACTCCCGGGGGGGCGGGGAGCTGTTTTTT.

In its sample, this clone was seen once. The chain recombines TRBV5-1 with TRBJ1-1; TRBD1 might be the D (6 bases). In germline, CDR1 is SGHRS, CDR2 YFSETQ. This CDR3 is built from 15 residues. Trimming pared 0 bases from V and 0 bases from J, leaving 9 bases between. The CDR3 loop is CASSLADRMNTEAFF. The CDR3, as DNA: TGCGCCAGCAGCTTGGCTGACAGGATGAACACTGAAGCTTTCTTT. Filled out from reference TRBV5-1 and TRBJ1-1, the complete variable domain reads KAGVTQTPRYLIKTRGQQVTLSCSPISGHRSVSWYQQTPGQGLQFLFEYFSETQRNKGNFPGRFSGRQFSNSRSEMNVSTLELGDSALYLCASSLADRMNTEAFFGQGTRLTVV.

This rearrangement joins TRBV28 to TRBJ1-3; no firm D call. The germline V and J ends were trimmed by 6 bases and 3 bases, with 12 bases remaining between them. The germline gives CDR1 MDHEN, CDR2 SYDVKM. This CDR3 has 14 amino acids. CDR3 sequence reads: CASSRPGDGNTIYF. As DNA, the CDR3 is TGTGCCAGCAGCCGACCGGGAGATGGAAACACCATATATTTT.

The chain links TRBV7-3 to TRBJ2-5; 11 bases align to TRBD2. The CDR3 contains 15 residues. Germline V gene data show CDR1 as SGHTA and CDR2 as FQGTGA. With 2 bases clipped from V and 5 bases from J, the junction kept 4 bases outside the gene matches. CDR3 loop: CASSLDPSGRETQYF. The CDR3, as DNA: TGTGCCAGCAGCTTAGACCCTAGCGGGAGGGAGACCCAGTACTTC. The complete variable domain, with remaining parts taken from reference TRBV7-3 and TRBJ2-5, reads GAGVSQTPSNKVTEKGKYVELRCDPISGHTALYWYRQSLGQGPEFLIYFQGTGAADDSGLPNDRFFAVRPEGSVSTLKIQRTERGDSAVYLCASSLDPSGRETQYFGPGTRLLVL.

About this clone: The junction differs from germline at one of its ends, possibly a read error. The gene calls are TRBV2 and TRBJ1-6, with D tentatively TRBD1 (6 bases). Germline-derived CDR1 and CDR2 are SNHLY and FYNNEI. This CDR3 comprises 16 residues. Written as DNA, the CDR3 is TGTGCCAGCAGCGAAGGCCGACAGGACTATAATTCACCCCTCCACTTT. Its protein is CASSEGRQDYNSPLHF.

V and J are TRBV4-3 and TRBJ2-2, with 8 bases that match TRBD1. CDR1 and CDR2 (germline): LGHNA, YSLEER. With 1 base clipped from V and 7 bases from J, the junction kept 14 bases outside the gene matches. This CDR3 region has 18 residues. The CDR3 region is CASSQAVDGRGRGGELFF. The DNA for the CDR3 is TGCGCCAGCAGCCAAGCTGTCGATGGCAGGGGGCGCGGCGGGGAGCTGTTTTTT.

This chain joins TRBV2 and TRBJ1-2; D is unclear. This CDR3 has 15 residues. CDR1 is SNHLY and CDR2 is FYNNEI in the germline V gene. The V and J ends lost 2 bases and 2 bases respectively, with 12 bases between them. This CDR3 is CASSEWEGFNYGYTF. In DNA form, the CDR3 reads TGTGCCAGCAGTGAATGGGAGGGTTTCAACTATGGCTACACCTTC.

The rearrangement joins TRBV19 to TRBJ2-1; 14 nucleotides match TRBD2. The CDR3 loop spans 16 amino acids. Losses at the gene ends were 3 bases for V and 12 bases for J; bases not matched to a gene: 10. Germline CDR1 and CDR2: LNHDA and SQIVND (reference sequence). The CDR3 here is CASSITGTSGGLVQFF. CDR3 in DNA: TGTGCCAGTAGTATTACGGGGACTAGCGGGGGACTGGTGCAGTTCTTC.

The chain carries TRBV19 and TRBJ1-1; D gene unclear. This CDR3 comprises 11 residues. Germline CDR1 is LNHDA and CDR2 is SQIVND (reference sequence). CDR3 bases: TGTGCAGGCTGGGTGGGCACTGAAGCTTTCTTT. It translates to CAGWVGTEAFF. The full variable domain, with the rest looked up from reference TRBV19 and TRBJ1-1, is DGGITQSPKYLFRKEGQNVTLSCEQNLNHDAMYWYRQDPGQGLRLIYYSQIVNDFQKGDIAEGYSVSREKKESFPLTVTSAQKNPTAFYLCAGWVGTEAFFGQGTRLTVV.

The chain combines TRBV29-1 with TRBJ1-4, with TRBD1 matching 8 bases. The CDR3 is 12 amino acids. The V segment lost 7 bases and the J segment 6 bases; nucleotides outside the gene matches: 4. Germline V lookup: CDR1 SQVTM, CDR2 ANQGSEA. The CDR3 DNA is TGCAGCGCTGGACAGGGTCATGAAAAACTGTTTTTT. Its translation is CSAGQGHEKLFF. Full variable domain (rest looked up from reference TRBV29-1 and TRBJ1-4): SAVISQKPSRDICQRGTSLTIQCQVDSQVTMMFWYRQQPGQSLTLIATANQGSEATYESGFVIDKFPISRPNLTFSTLTVSNMSPEDSSIYLCSAGQGHEKLFFGSGTQLSVL.

The CDR3 reads CASSISSRDRGRHTIYF. In DNA, the CDR3 is TGTGCCAGTAGTATATCTAGCCGGGACAGGGGACGACACACCATATATTTT. The chain has TRBV19 and TRBJ1-3; 10 positions agree with TRBD1. After removal of 2 bases from V and 8 bases from J, the junction contained 12 bases not matched to a gene. The length of the CDR3 is 17 residues. The V gene's germline CDR1 is LNHDA and CDR2 SQIVND (reference sequence).

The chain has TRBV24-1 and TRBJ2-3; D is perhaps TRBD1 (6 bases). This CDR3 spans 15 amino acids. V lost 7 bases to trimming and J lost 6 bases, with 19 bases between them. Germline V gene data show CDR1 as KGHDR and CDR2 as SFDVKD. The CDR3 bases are TGTGCCACCAGCCGACCGGGACATATGGGGGATACGCAGTATTTT. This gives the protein CATSRPGHMGDTQYF.

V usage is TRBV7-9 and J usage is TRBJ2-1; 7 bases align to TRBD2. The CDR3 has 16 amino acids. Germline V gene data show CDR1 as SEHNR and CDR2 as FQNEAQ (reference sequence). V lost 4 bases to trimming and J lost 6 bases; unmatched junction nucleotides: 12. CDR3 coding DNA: TGTGCCAGCAGCTCCCCCCGCCTAGCGGCTTTCAATGAGCAGTTCTTC. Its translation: CASSSPRLAAFNEQFF.

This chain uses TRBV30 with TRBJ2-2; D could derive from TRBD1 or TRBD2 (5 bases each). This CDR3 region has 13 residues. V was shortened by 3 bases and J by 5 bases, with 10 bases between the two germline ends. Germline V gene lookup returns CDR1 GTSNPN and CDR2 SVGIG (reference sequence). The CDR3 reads CAWRWGMTGELFF. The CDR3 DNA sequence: TGTGCCTGGAGATGGGGGATGACCGGGGAGCTGTTTTTT.